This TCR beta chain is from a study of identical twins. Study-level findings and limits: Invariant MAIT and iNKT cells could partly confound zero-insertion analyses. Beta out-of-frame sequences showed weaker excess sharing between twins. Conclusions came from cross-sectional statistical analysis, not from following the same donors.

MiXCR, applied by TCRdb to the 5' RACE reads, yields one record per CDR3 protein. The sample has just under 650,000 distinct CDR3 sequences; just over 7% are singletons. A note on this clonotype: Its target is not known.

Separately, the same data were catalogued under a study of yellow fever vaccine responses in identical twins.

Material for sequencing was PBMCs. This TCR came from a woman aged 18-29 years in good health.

The CDR3 DNA follows: TGTGCCAGCAGTTTAGTCTCCCCCGCAGAAAGATATAGCAATCAGCCCCAGCATTTT. It is translated as CASSLVSPAERYSNQPQHF. The V call is TRBV27, the J call TRBJ1-5; no clear D. Germline CDR1 MNHEY, CDR2 SMNVEV (reference sequence). This CDR3 contains 19 residues. The V gene lost 2 bases and the J gene lost 0 bases, with 20 bases spanning the gap.